The present entry profiles one TCR beta chain with its context. Its antigen is currently unknown. These data are taken from a study of CD8 T cells in ankylosing spondylitis. General study findings and limits: Researchers report that disease-linked clones proved CD8+ and relatively rare in peripheral blood. In ankylosing spondylitis patients, matched synovial fluid reportedly showed significant enrichment of disease-linked clones. Among TCR beta sequences, a motif of several highly homologous variants appeared characteristic of ankylosing spondylitis blood.

With molecular barcodes, quantitative 5'-RACE was used to make the TCR beta libraries. TCRdb fed the 5' RACE reads into MiXCR, producing one record per CDR3 protein. The sample has more than 200,000 distinct CDR3 sequences, roughly 25% seen once. V dropped 4 bases and J dropped 3 bases, with 18 bases sitting between them. Germline CDR1 and CDR2: SNHLY and FYNNEI. The CDR3 sequence is 16 residues long. The specimen sequenced was blood, either unsorted or a sorted T cell fraction (not recorded which). The chain couples TRBV2 to TRBJ1-1, with D possibly TRBD1 on 5 matching bases. The clonotype was recovered from a male donor with ankylosing spondylitis or in good health (not recorded which). In nucleotides, the CDR3 is TGTGCCAGCAGTGTTCCGCAGGGTCGAACATACACTGAAGCTTTCTTT. Translating it yields CASSVPQGRTYTEAFF.